These 11 T cell receptor beta chains came from one sample sequenced in a study of regulatory T cells in long-lasting Graves disease. Time point indicated: newly diagnosed GD, antithyroid drugs for less than 3 months. The TCR library was made from RNA that had been extracted from PBMCs in TRIzol. HTBI primers from iRepertoire and Arm-PCR of CDR3 regions yielded the TCR beta libraries. In TCRdb, the multiplex PCR reads were re-called with MiXCR into one record per CDR3 protein. This table holds 350,000 to 450,000 distinct CDR3 sequences, 15% found once. These same records also appear under a second study, on T cells in Graves' hyperthyroidism and ophthalmopathy.

Specimen: peripheral blood mononuclear cells (PBMCs), collected at new diagnosis, from a patient treated with antithyroid drugs. The source of these receptors is a woman in her thirties or forties with Graves disease.

V usage is TRBV7-9 and J usage is TRBJ2-3; D gene uncertain. The CDR3 runs to 14 residues. V gave up 1 base and J gave up 6 bases, with 11 bases separating them. Germline CDR1 SEHNR, CDR2 FQNEAQ (reference sequence). CDR3 in amino acids: CASSLERRADTQYF. For the CDR3, the DNA is TGTGCCAGCAGCTTAGAACGGAGAGCGGATACGCAGTATTTT.

The sample holds many counts of this clonotype. The chain recombines TRBV11-2 with TRBJ2-2; TRBD1 is a possible D gene (5 bases). Germline-derived CDR1 and CDR2 are SGHAT and FQNNGV. The V and J ends lost 1 base and 7 bases respectively, with 10 bases between them. The CDR3 is 14 residues long. CDR3 DNA: TGTGCCAGCAGCTTAGGCAGGGATATCGGGGAGCTGTTTTTT. Protein: CASSLGRDIGELFF.

This clonotype was counted many times. This rearrangement joins TRBV7-2 to TRBJ1-1, with a tentative D call TRBD1 (5 bases). The CDR3 spans 17 residues. CDR1 and CDR2 (germline): SGHTA, FQGNSA. V shed 4 bases and J shed 1 base, with 19 bases lying between them. The DNA for the CDR3 is TGTGCCAGCAGCTCTCCCCTCCAGGGACGGAAGAACACTGAAGCTTTCTTT. This encodes CASSSPLQGRKNTEAFF.

To note about this clonotype: Only one base separates this from a far larger clonotype, so it likely reflects a read error. The chain links TRBV6-1 to TRBJ1-6; 7 bases are shared with TRBD1. Germline-derived CDR1 and CDR2 are MNHNS and SASEGT. The CDR3 is 16 amino acids. The junction had 16 bases not matched to a gene; V was cut back by 8 bases and J by 9 bases. CDR3 loop: CASARDSKAVGSPLHF. In DNA, the CDR3 is TGTGCCAGCGCCAGGGACAGTAAGGCCGTCGGTTCACCCCTCCACTTT.

This clonotype was detected ten times or more. The rearrangement joins TRBV6-1 to TRBJ1-2, with TRBD1 identical over 7 bases. Germline-derived CDR1 and CDR2 are MNHNS and SASEGT. J gave up 6 bases and V 8 bases, and 12 bases lay outside the gene matches. This CDR3 is 14 amino acids long. CDR3 DNA: TGTGCCAGCGGGTCAGGGGGATTGGGTGATGGCTACACCTTC. Amino acid sequence: CASGSGGLGDGYTF.

V usage is TRBV6-1 and J usage is TRBJ2-1; perhaps D is TRBD1 or TRBD2 (6 bases each). Trimming shortened V by 6 bases and J by 2 bases, and 8 bases separated the two germline ends. This CDR3 comprises 13 residues. CDR1 and CDR2 (germline): MNHNS, SASEGT. The CDR3 is CASSGGPYNEQFF. The CDR3 DNA sequence: TGTGCCAGCAGCGGGGGCCCCTACAATGAGCAGTTCTTC.

The chain joins TRBV28 to TRBJ1-5; tentative D call: TRBD1 (5 bases). Looked up from germline, CDR1 is MDHEN and CDR2 is SYDVKM. This CDR3 has 14 residues. V shed 6 bases and J shed 7 bases, with 16 bases lying between them. CDR3 nucleotide sequence: TGTGCCAGCAGGCCTGGGGGGGGAATGCAGCCCCAGCATTTT. Translated: CASRPGGGMQPQHF.

At least ten counts were recorded for this clonotype. The chain employs TRBV12-3 or TRBV12-4 and TRBJ2-1; D ambiguous. Trimming stripped 2 bases from V and 8 bases from J, with 4 bases between. The CDR3 covers 11 residues. CDR3 region: CASSLTHEQFF. The CDR3 bases are TGTGCCAGCAGTTTAACTCATGAGCAGTTCTTC.

This clonotype has a count of ten or more. The chain recombines TRBV28 with TRBJ2-3, with a tentative D call TRBD2 (6 bases). Trimming cost V 5 bases and J 4 bases, with 22 bases left between them. Germline V CDR1 and CDR2: MDHEN, SYDVKM. This CDR3 is 17 amino acids long. Here the CDR3 reads CASSPPPKTWGADTQYF. DNA for the CDR3: TGTGCCAGCAGTCCCCCCCCAAAAACTTGGGGGGCAGATACGCAGTATTTT. The whole variable domain, filled in from reference TRBV28 and TRBJ2-3, reads DVKVTQSSRYLVKRTGEKVFLECVQDMDHENMFWYRQDPGLGLRLIYFSYDVKMKEKGDIPEGYSVSREKKERFSLILESASTNQTSMYLCASSPPPKTWGADTQYFGPGTRLTVL.

To note about this clonotype: This may come from a read error, since a much larger clone is one base off. The chain combines TRBV24-1 with TRBJ2-1; D might be TRBD1 or TRBD2, each matching 5 bases. The CDR3 consists of 13 residues. Germline CDR1 is KGHDR and CDR2 is SFDVKD. Trimming removed 9 bases at V and 8 bases at J, with 16 bases between. CDR3 sequence (DNA): TGTGCCACCGGGTCGTGGGGGTGGGATGAGCAGTTCTTC. Translated, it gives CATGSWGWDEQFF.

At least ten counts were recorded for this clonotype. The rearrangement links TRBV2 to TRBJ2-1; no clear D. Trimming pared 1 base from V and 3 bases from J, leaving 10 bases between. The CDR3 is made up of 15 amino acids. Germline CDR1 reads SNHLY; CDR2 reads FYNNEI. In nucleotides, the CDR3 is TGTGCCAGCAGTGAAGTTAGTCTAGTCTACAATGAGCAGTTCTTC. It translates to CASSEVSLVYNEQFF.